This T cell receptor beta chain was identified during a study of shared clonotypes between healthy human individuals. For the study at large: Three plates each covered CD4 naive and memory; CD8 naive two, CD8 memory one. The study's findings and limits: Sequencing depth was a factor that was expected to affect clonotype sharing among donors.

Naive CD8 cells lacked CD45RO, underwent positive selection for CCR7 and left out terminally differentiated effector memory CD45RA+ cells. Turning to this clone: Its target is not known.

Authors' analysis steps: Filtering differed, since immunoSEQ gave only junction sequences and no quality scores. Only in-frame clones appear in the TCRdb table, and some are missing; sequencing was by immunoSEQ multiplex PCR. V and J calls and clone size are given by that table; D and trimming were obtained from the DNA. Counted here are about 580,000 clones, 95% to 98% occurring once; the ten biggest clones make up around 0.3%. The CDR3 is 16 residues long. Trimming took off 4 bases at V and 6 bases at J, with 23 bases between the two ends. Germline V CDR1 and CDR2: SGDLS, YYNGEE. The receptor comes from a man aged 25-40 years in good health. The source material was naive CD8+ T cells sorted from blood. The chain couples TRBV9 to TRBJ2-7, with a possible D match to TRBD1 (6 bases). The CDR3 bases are TGTGCCAGCAGCAGAGATACAGGGTCTGCTCCGCTCGAGCAGTACTTC. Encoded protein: CASSRDTGSAPLEQYF.